The present TCR beta chain was sequenced within a study of Ad26.COV2.S vaccination and SARS-CoV-2 variants. Across the study: Among those in the COV1001 Ad26.COV2.S trial arm was the donor.

Comment on this clone: Its antigen is unidentified.

Method: immunoSEQ multiplex PCR; TCRdb's copy keeps in-frame clones and lacks some. The repertoire consists of about 350,000 clones, with around nine tenths occurring once and the leading ten covering just under 5%. Study-level points and caveats: The TCR breadth and depth analyses may have produced an underestimate of total T cell responses. Among vaccine recipients, spike-specific TCR breadth exceeded that of placebo recipients. Similar non-spike TCR breadth was seen in vaccine and placebo recipients.

Germline V CDR1 and CDR2: SGHRS, YFSETQ. CDR3 length: 16 residues. V lost 0 bases and J lost 5, with 16 bases in between. Treatment denoted: some 20 received Ad26.COV2.S at low or high dose, single or two shots; several received placebo; per-sample allocation not given. Samples analyzed were those drawn on day 63 after the first vaccine or placebo injection. This receptor was obtained from a person aged 18-60 years who received the Ad26.COV2.S COVID-19 vaccine or a placebo. This chain uses TRBV5-1 with TRBJ2-3; TRBD1 might be the D (7 bases). Sequences were derived from peripheral blood, sampled in a trial of Ad26.COV2.S vaccine versus placebo. The CDR3 DNA is TGCGCCAGCAGCTTGGAGGCGGGGCAGGGGGGAGATACGCAGTATTTT. It is translated as CASSLEAGQGGDTQYF. Full variable domain (outside the CDR3, taken from reference TRBV5-1 and TRBJ2-3): KAGVTQTPRYLIKTRGQQVTLSCSPISGHRSVSWYQQTPGQGLQFLFEYFSETQRNKGNFPGRFSGRQFSNSRSEMNVSTLELGDSALYLCASSLEAGQGGDTQYFGPGTRLTVL.